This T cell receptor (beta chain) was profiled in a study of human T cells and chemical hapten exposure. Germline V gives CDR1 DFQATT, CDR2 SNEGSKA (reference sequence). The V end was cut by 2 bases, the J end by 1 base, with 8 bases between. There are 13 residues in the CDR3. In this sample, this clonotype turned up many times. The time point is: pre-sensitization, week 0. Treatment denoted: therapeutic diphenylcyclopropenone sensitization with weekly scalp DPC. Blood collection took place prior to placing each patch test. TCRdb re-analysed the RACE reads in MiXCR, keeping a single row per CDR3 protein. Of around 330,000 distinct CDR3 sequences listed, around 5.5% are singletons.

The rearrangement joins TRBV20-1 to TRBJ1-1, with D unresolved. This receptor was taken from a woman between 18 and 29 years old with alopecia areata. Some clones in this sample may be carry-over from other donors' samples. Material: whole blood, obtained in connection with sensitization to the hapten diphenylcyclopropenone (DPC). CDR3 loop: CSARRAENTEAFF. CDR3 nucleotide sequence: TGCAGTGCTAGAAGGGCGGAGAACACTGAAGCTTTCTTT.